The 8 T cell receptor beta chains in this list originate from one sample, sequenced in a study of T cell changes during pregnancy in multiple sclerosis. Only in-frame clones appear in the TCRdb table, and some are missing; sequencing was by immunoSEQ multiplex PCR. The sample shows tens of thousands of clones, roughly 93% of them seen only once. This material consisted of CD8+ T cells from peripheral blood mononuclear cells, taken in the first trimester of pregnancy. The receptors stem from a female donor with multiple sclerosis, enrolled in a pregnancy study.

The chain uses TRBV10-3 and TRBJ2-7, with TRBD1 matching over 7 bases. Germline V CDR1 and CDR2: ENHRY, SYGVKD. The CDR3 runs 15 residues. V lost 0 bases, J lost 7 bases, and 9 bases stayed unmatched. CDR3 bases: TGTGCCATCAGTGAGTCTACGGACAGGAAGGGGGAGCAGTACTTC. Residues: CAISESTDRKGEQYF.

The rearrangement joins TRBV10-2 to TRBJ2-1; weak D call: TRBD1 (5 bases). The CDR3 has 14 residues. Between the trimmed V and J ends, which lost 8 bases and 1 base, there was a span of 12 bases. Germline values: CDR1 WSHSY, CDR2 SAAADI. CDR3 bases: TGCGCCAGCTCGGACACATTATCCTACAATGAGCAGTTCTTC. This gives the protein CASSDTLSYNEQFF.

This chain joins TRBV7-9 and TRBJ2-1; 10 positions agree with TRBD2. The CDR3 covers 15 residues. Germline V gene sequence: CDR1 SEHNR, CDR2 FQNEAQ (reference sequence). The V gene end was trimmed by 2 bases and the J gene end by 7 bases; junction bases not matched to a gene: 5. The CDR3 DNA reads TGTGCCAGCAGCTTAATCCTAGCGGGAGTTAATGAGCAGTTCTTC. Translated, it gives CASSLILAGVNEQFF.

The chain links TRBV10-3 to TRBJ2-7; D remains ambiguous. The length of the CDR3 is 14 residues. Germline values: CDR1 ENHRY, CDR2 SYGVKD. The ends were cut back, 3 bases at V and 2 bases at J, with 11 bases in the middle. The CDR3 here is CAISDPLSTYEQYF. The DNA of the CDR3 is TGTGCCATCAGTGATCCGTTGAGTACCTACGAGCAGTACTTC.

V is TRBV7-8 and J is TRBJ1-2; a possible D gene is TRBD1 (6 bases). The CDR3 is made up of 13 amino acids. Between the trimmed V and J ends, which lost 5 bases and 1 base, there was a span of 8 bases. Germline V lookup: CDR1 SGHVS, CDR2 FQNEAQ. The chain's CDR3 is CASSIQGNYGYTF. As DNA, the CDR3 is TGTGCCAGCAGCATACAGGGTAACTATGGCTACACCTTC.

The V gene is TRBV7-9, the J gene TRBJ1-2; no definite D call. Trimming stripped 7 bases from V and 1 base from J, with 22 bases between. The CDR3 extends over 17 amino acids. Germline V gene data show CDR1 as SEHNR and CDR2 as FQNEAQ (reference sequence). The CDR3 DNA reads TGTGCCAGCATGGGTCCCCGGGGTATCGATATTAACTATGGCTACACCTTC. Translation: CASMGPRGIDINYGYTF.

This sequence joins TRBV4-1 and TRBJ2-6; D is undetermined. Trimming shortened V by 4 bases and J by 0 bases, and 7 bases separated the two germline ends. CDR1 and CDR2 (germline): MGHRA, YSYEKL. The CDR3 has 15 amino acids. The CDR3 here is CASSPGPSGANVLTF. The CDR3 DNA follows: TGCGCCAGCAGCCCGGGTCCCTCTGGGGCCAACGTCCTGACTTTC.

The V and J genes are TRBV29-1 and TRBJ1-1; D call uncertain. The V and J ends lost 4 bases and 0 bases respectively, with 6 bases between them. This CDR3 comprises 12 residues. The germline CDR1 and CDR2 sequences are SQVTM and ANQGSEA. The CDR3 sequence is CSVARVNTEAFF. DNA for the CDR3: TGCAGCGTTGCTCGAGTGAACACTGAAGCTTTCTTT.